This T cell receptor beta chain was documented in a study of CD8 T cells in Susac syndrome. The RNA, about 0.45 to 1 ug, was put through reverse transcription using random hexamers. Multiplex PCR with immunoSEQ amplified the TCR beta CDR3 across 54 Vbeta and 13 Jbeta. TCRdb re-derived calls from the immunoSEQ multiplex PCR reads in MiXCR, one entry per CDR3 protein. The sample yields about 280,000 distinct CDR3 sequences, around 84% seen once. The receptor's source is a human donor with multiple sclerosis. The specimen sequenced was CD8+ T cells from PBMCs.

The CDR3 DNA sequence: TGCGCCAGCAGCCAAGGCGAGCTAGCGGGGCGCACAGATACGCAGTATTTT. Encoded protein: CASSQGELAGRTDTQYF. The chain employs TRBV4-1 and TRBJ2-3, with 9 bases matching TRBD2. Germline CDR1 reads MGHRA; CDR2 reads YSYEKL. After removal of 1 base from V and 1 base from J, the junction contained 6 bases not matched to a gene. The CDR3 is 17 residues long.